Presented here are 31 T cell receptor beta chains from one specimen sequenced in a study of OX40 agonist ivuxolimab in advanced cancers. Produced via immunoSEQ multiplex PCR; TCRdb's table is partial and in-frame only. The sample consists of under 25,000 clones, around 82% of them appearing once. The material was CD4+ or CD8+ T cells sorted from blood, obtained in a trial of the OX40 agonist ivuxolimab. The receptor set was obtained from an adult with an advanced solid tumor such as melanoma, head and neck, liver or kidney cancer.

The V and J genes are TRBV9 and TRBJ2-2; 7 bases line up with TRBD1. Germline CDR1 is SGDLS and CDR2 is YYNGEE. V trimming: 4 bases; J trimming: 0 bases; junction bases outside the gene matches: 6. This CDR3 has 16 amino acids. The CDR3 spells CASSPRGQTNTGELFF. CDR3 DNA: TGTGCCAGCAGCCCCAGGGGACAGACGAACACCGGGGAGCTGTTTTTT.

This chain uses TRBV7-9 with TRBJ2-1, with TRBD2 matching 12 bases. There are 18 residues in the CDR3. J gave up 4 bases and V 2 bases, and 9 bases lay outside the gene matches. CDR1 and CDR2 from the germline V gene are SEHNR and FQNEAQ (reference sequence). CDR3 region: CASSLPYRLAGGYNEQFF. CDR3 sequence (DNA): TGTGCCAGCAGCTTACCCTATCGGCTAGCGGGGGGGTACAATGAGCAGTTCTTC.

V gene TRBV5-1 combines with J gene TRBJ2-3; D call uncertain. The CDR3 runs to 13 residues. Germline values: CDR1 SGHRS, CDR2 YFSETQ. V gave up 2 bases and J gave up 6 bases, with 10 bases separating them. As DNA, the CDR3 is TGCGCCAGCAGCTTTACCGAGGCTGATACGCAGTATTTT. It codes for CASSFTEADTQYF.

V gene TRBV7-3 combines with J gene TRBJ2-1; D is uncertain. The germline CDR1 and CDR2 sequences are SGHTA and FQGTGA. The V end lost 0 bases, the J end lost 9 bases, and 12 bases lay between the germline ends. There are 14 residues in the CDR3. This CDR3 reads CASSLTKGMGEQFF. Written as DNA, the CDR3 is TGTGCCAGCAGCTTAACTAAAGGGATGGGTGAGCAGTTCTTC.

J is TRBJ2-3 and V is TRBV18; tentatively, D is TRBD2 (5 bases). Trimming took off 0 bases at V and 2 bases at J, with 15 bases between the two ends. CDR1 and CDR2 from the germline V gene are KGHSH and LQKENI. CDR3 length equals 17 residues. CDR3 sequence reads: CASSPPLYEGFTDTQYF. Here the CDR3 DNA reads TGTGCCAGCTCACCACCGTTGTACGAGGGATTCACAGATACGCAGTATTTT.

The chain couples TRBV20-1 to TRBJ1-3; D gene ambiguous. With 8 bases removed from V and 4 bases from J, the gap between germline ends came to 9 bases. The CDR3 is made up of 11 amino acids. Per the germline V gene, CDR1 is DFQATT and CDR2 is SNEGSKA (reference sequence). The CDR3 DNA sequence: TGCAGTTGTGCTCTGGGAAACACCATATATTTT. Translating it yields CSCALGNTIYF.

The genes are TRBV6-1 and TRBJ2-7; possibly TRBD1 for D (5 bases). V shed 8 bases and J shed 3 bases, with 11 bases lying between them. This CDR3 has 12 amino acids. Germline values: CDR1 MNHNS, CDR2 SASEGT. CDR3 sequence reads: CASQGYSYEQYF. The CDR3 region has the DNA TGTGCCAGCCAGGGCTATAGCTACGAGCAGTACTTC.

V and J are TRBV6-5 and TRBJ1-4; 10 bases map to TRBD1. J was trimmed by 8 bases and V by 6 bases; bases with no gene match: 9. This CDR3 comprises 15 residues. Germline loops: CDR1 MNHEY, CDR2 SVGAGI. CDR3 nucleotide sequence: TGTGCCAGCAGCTACGACAGGGGGCTTGGGGAAAAACTGTTTTTT. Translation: CASSYDRGLGEKLFF.

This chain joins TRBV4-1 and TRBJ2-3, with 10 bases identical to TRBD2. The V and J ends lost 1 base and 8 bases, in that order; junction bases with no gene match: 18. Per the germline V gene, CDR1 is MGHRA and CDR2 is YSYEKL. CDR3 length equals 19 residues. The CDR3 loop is CASSQVGLAEPEFLGTQYF. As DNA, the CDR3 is TGCGCCAGCAGCCAAGTCGGACTAGCGGAGCCAGAATTCTTGGGTACGCAGTATTTT.

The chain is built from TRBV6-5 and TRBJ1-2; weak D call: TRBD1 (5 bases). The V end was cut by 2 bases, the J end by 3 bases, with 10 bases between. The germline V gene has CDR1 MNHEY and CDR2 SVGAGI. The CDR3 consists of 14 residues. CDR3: CASSYLDSYYGYTF. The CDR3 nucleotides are TGTGCCAGCAGTTACCTCGACAGTTACTATGGCTACACCTTC.

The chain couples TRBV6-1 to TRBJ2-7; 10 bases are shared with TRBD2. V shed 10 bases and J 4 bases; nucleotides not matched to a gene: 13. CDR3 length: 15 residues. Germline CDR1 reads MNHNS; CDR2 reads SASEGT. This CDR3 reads CATAIIAGGGYEQYF. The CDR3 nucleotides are TGTGCCACCGCGATTATAGCGGGAGGAGGGTACGAGCAGTACTTC.

The CDR3 bases are TGTGCCAGCAGCTTGGTAACGAAGCAGTTCTTC. Its protein product is CASSLVTKQFF. The J gene is TRBJ2-1, the V gene TRBV5-5; D call uncertain. V lost 0 bases and J 11 bases, leaving 6 bases between the germline ends. Germline assignment: CDR1 SGHKS and CDR2 YYEKEE (reference sequence). The CDR3 has 11 residues. Using reference TRBV5-5 and TRBJ2-1 for the parts outside the CDR3, the full variable domain is DAGVTQSPTHLIKTRGQQVTLRCSPISGHKSVSWYQQVLGQGPQFIFQYYEKEERGRGNFPDRFSARQFPNYSSELNVNALLLGDSALYLCASSLVTKQFFGPGTRLTVL.

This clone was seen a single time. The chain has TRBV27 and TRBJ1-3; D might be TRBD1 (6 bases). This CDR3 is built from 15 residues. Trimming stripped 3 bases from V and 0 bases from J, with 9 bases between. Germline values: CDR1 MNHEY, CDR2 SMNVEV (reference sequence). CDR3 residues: CASSLTGLSGNTIYF. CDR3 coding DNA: TGTGCCAGCAGTTTGACAGGCCTCTCTGGAAACACCATATATTTT.

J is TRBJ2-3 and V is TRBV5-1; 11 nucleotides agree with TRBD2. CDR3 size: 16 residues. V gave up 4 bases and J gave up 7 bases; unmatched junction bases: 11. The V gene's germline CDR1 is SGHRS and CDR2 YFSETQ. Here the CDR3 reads CASSRVAGGDGNTQYF. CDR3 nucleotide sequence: TGCGCCAGCAGCCGCGTAGCGGGAGGGGACGGTAATACGCAGTATTTT.

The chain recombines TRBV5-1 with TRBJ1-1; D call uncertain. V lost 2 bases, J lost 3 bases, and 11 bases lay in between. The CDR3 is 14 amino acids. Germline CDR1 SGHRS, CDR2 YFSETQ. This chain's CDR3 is CASSFSGRDTEAFF. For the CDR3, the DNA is TGCGCCAGCAGCTTTAGCGGGAGGGACACTGAAGCTTTCTTT.

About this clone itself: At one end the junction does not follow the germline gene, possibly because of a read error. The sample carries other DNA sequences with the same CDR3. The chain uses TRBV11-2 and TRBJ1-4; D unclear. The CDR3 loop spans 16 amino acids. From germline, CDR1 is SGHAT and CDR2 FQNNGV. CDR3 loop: CASSLDRLAINEKLFF. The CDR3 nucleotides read TGCGCCAGCAGCTTAGATCGTCTGGCAATTAATGAAAAACTGTTTTTT.

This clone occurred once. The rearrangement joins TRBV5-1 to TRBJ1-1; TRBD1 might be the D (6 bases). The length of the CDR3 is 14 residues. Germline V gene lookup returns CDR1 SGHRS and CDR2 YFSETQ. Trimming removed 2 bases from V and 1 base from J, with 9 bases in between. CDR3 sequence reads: CASSLQGWNTEAFF. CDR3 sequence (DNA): TGCGCCAGCAGCTTACAGGGTTGGAACACTGAAGCTTTCTTT.

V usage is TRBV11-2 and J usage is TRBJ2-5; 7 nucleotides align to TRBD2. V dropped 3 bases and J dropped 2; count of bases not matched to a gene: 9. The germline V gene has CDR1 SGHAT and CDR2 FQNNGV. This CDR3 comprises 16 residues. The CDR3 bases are TGTGCCAGCAGCTTCCGGGGAGCGGGGATACAAGAGACCCAGTACTTC. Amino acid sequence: CASSFRGAGIQETQYF.

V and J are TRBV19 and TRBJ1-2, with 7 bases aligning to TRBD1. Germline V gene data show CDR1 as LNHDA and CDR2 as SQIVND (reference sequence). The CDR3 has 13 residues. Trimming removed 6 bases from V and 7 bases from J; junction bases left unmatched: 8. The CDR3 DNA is TGTGCCAGTAGCCCCAGGGGGGGAAGTGGCTACACCTTC. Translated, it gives CASSPRGGSGYTF.

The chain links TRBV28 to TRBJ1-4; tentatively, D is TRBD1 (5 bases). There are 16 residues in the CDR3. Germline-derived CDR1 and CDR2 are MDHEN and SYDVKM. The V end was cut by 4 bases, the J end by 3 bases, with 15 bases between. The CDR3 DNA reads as TGTGCCAGCAGTTCCCCGACAGTGTCGGCTAATGAAAAACTGTTTTTT. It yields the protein CASSSPTVSANEKLFF.

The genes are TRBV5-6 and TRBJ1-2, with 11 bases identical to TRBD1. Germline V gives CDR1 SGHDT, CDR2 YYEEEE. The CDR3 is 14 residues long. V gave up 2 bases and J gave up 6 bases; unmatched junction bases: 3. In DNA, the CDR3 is TGTGCCAGCAGCTTTGGACAGGGGGCCGATGGCTACACCTTC. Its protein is CASSFGQGADGYTF.

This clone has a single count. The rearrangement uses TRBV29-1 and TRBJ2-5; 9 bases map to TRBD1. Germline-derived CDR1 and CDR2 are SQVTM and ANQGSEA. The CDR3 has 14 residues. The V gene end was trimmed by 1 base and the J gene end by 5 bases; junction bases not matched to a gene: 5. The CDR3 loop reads CSVEVVQGAETQYF. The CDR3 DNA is TGCAGCGTTGAAGTTGTACAGGGGGCCGAGACCCAGTACTTC.

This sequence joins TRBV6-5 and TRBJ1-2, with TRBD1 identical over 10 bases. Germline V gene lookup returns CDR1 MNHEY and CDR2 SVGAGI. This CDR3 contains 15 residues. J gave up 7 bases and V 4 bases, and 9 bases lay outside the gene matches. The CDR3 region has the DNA TGTGCCAGCAGTTTCTCCGACAGGGGGCTCGGTGGCTACACCTTC. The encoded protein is CASSFSDRGLGGYTF.

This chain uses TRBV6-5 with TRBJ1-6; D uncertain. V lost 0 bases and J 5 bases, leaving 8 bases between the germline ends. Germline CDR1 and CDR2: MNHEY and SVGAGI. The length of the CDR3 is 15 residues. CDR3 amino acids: CASSYSLTNNSPLHF. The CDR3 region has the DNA TGTGCCAGCAGTTACTCGCTCACGAATAATTCACCCCTCCACTTT.

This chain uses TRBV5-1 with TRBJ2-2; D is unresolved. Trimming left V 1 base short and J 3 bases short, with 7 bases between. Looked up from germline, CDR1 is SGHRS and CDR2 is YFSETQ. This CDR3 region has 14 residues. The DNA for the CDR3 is TGCGCCAGCAGCTTGTGGGCGGACACCGGGGAGCTGTTTTTT. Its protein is CASSLWADTGELFF.

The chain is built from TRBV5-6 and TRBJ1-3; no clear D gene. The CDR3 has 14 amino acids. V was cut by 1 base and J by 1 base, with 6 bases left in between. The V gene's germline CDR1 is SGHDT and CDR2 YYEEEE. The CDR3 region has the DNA TGTGCCAGCAGCTTGAAGAATTCTGGAAACACCATATATTTT. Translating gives CASSLKNSGNTIYF.

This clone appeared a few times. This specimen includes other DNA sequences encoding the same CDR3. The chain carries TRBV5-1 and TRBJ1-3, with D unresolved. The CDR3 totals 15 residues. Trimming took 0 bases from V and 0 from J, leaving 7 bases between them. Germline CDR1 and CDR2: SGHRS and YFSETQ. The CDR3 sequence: CASSLDGSSGNTIYF. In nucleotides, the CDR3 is TGCGCCAGCAGCTTGGACGGGAGCTCTGGAAACACCATATATTTT.

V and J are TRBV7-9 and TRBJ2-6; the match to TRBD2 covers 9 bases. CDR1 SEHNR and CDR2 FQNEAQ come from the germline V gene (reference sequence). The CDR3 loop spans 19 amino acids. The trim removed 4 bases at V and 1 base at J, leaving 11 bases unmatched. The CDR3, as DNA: TGTGCCAGCAGCTCTAGTCTAGCGGGATTTTTATCTGGGGCCAACGTCCTGACTTTC. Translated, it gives CASSSSLAGFLSGANVLTF.

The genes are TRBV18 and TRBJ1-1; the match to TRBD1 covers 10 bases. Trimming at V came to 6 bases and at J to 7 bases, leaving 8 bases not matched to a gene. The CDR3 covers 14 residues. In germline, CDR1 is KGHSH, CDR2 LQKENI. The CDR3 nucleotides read TGTGCCAGCTCCCTTAGGACAGGGGGTCTTGAAGCTTTCTTT. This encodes CASSLRTGGLEAFF.

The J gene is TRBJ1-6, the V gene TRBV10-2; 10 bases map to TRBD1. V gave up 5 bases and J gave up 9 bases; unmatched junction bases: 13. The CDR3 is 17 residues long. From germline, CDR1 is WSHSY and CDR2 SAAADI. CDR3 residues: CASSIARTGGEGSPLHF. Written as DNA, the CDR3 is TGCGCCAGCAGTATAGCCCGGACAGGGGGAGAAGGTTCACCCCTCCACTTT.

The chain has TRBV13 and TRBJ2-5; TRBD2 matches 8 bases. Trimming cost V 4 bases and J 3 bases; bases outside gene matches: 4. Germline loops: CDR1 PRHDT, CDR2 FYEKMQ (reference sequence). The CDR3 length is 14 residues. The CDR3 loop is CASSSKAGEETQYF. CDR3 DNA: TGTGCCAGCAGCTCCAAAGCGGGAGAAGAGACCCAGTACTTC.